A selection of T cell receptor beta chains follows, all from one sample in a study of tumor-infiltrating lymphocytes in primary liver carcinoma. Using its own MiXCR run on the multiplex PCR reads, TCRdb lists one record per CDR3 protein. The repertoire consists of around 35,000 distinct CDR3 sequences, with around 75% occurring once and the leading ten covering around 40%. Sequencing used tumor-adjacent normal liver tissue. The receptors were gathered from a man between 40 and 49 years old with primary liver carcinoma and hepatitis B virus infection. Each CDR3 is given with its conserved first and last residue. D genes are given only for firm matches. Clone size is given for some rows only: seen once, a few or many times, or a class if the clone is expanded.

>TRBV11-2|TRBJ1-1|.|.
TGTGACATCAGCTTACATACAGGCTATAATGCTTTCTTT
CDISLHTGYNAFF
>TRBV5-4|TRBJ2-3|.|TRBD2
TGTGCCAACAGCTTGCTCGCGGGAGGGCCCACGGATACGCAATATTTT
CANSLLAGGPTDTQYF
>TRBV29-1|TRBJ2-7|.|.
TGCAGCGCCGGGGACCCTATGGGCGAGCAGTACTTC
CSAGDPMGEQYF
>TRBV11-3|TRBJ2-2|.|TRBD1
TGTGCCAGCAGCTTAGCAACAGGGGGCATCGGAGAGCTGTTTTTT
CASSLATGGIGELFF
>TRBV30|TRBJ2-3|.|TRBD2
TGCGCCTGGAGTGGGACTAGCGGGAGAGCAGATATGCAGTATTTT
CAWSGTSGRADMQYF
>TRBV5-6|TRBJ2-1|once|TRBD2
TGTGCCAGTTTTGAGGGAGTAGCGGGGTTCAATGAGCAGTTCTTC
CASFEGVAGFNEQFF
>TRBV28|TRBJ2-3|.|.
TGTGCCAGCAATCAAAACCCCGGGATTTCCGATACGCAGTATTTT
CASNQNPGISDTQYF
>TRBV7-9|TRBJ1-2|.|TRBD1
TGTGCCAGCAGTACAGGGGCTACGACCATCTATGGCTACACCTTC
CASSTGATTIYGYTF
>TRBV7-8|TRBJ2-7|.|TRBD2
TGTGCCAGTAATTTTACTAGCGCCTACGAGCAGTACTTC
CASNFTSAYEQYF
>TRBV28|TRBJ2-1|.|TRBD2
TGTGCCAGCAGTTTGTCGACTAGCGGGCCTTCATACAATGGGCAGTTCTTC
CASSLSTSGPSYNGQFF
>TRBV5-4|TRBJ2-2|.|.
TGTGCCAGCAGCCTCCAGAACACCGGGGGGCTGTTTTTT
CASSLQNTGGLFF
>TRBV6-6|TRBJ2-6|.|.
TGCGCCAGCAGTCGACAGGAGCGCGGGGCCAACGTCCCGACTTTC
CASSRQERGANVPTF
>TRBV5-4|TRBJ1-2|.|.
TGTGCCAGCAGCTTGGGTCTCAGTTGGGGACCCCAGGGCGGGCAGGGCTACATCTTC
CASSLGLSWGPQGGQGYIF
>TRBV5-1|TRBJ1-5|many|TRBD1
TGCGCCAGCAGCTGGGGGGAACAGGGGGTAAATCAGCCCCAGCATTTT
CASSWGEQGVNQPQHF
>TRBV30|TRBJ2-3|.|.
TGTGTCTGGATCGCAGGGAGTACGCACTATTTT
CVWIAGSTHYF